These 30 T cell receptor beta chains came from one sample sequenced in a study of vaccination and CD4 T cells after COVID-19. These receptors have no known antigen. The Oncomine TCR Beta short-read assay was applied to DNA of cultured CD4+ T cells. TCRdb re-analysed the PCR reads in MiXCR, keeping a single row per CDR3 protein. The data hold over 15,000 distinct CDR3 sequences, with around 50% observed a single time. Treatment defined: approximately 10-day PBMC culture with coronavirus spike peptide pools or control peptides (ViraFEST assay). The sequencing used CD4+ T cells from blood, cultured in vitro, collected before SARS-CoV-2 vaccination. The receptor set was obtained from a human donor who had recovered from COVID-19.

This clonotype was counted a few times. The chain joins TRBV19 to TRBJ1-6; D remains ambiguous. This CDR3 contains 13 residues. The germline V gene encodes CDR1 LNHDA and CDR2 SQIVND (reference sequence). The V end lost 8 bases, the J end lost 5 bases, and 10 bases lay between the germline ends. CDR3 nucleotide sequence: TGTGCCAGTTGGGCGGGGAATAATTCACCCCTCCACTTT. Protein sequence: CASWAGNNSPLHF.

This chain joins TRBV7-2 and TRBJ2-1, with D tentatively TRBD1 or TRBD2 (6 bases each). The V and J ends lost 4 bases and 5 bases respectively, with 24 bases between them. The CDR3 is made up of 18 amino acids. CDR1 and CDR2 from the germline V gene are SGHTA and FQGNSA. This CDR3 is CASSYKNGWGAGNNEQFF. The CDR3 DNA sequence: TGTGCCAGCAGCTACAAGAACGGGTGGGGGGCCGGAAACAATGAGCAGTTCTTC.

V usage is TRBV20-1 and J usage is TRBJ1-2, with no clear D. The CDR3 is 12 residues long. Trimming pared 4 bases from V and 6 bases from J, leaving 12 bases between. Looked up from germline, CDR1 is DFQATT and CDR2 is SNEGSKA (reference sequence). Here the CDR3 reads CSATGSDNGYTF. DNA for the CDR3: TGCAGTGCTACCGGGAGTGACAATGGCTACACCTTC.

The chain employs TRBV28 and TRBJ2-7; 11 bases agree with TRBD2. J gave up 4 bases and V 5 bases, and 4 bases lay outside the gene matches. There are 14 residues in the CDR3. The germline V gene has CDR1 MDHEN and CDR2 SYDVKM. In DNA form, the CDR3 reads TGTGCCAGCAGTGGTAGCGGGAGGGAGTACGAGCAGTACTTC. Protein: CASSGSGREYEQYF.

This clonotype was recorded once. The V call is TRBV20-1, the J call TRBJ2-5; 9 bases map to TRBD2. Germline V gives CDR1 DFQATT, CDR2 SNEGSKA (reference sequence). The CDR3 is 14 residues long. V dropped 5 bases and J dropped 1; count of bases not matched to a gene: 5. The CDR3 DNA reads as TGCAGTGCTGACGGGACTAGCTCCCAAGAGACCCAGTACTTC. Protein product: CSADGTSSQETQYF.

The V call is TRBV6-1, the J call TRBJ1-3; a possible D gene is TRBD1 (6 bases). This CDR3 comprises 13 residues. Trimming took off 3 bases at V and 4 bases at J, with 7 bases between the two ends. The germline V gene encodes CDR1 MNHNS and CDR2 SASEGT. CDR3 loop: CASSEGAGNTIYF. CDR3 nucleotides: TGTGCCAGCAGTGAGGGGGCAGGAAACACCATATATTTT.

V is TRBV7-9 and J is TRBJ1-1; a possible D gene is TRBD1 (5 bases). Germline V lookup: CDR1 SEHNR, CDR2 FQNEAQ (reference sequence). Trimming shortened V by 0 bases and J by 11 bases, and 16 bases separated the two germline ends. This CDR3 comprises 14 residues. The CDR3 reads CASSLAEVNGGAFF. The CDR3 DNA reads as TGTGCCAGCAGCTTAGCGGAGGTGAACGGGGGGGCTTTCTTT.

Here the CDR3 reads CAISTRQALNTEAFF. The DNA of the CDR3 is TGTGCCATCAGTACCAGACAGGCGTTGAACACTGAAGCTTTCTTT. The chain has TRBV10-3 and TRBJ1-1, with D possibly TRBD1 on 6 matching bases. Germline V lookup: CDR1 ENHRY, CDR2 SYGVKD. The CDR3 extends over 15 amino acids. V was clipped by 5 bases and J by 0 bases, with 13 bases between them.

The chain joins TRBV6-1 to TRBJ2-1, with 12 bases lining up with TRBD2. There are 15 residues in the CDR3. Trimming took 2 bases from V and 8 from J; bases not matched to a gene: 4. The germline gives CDR1 MNHNS, CDR2 SASEGT. CDR3 loop: CASSELAGGPYEQFF. In DNA, the CDR3 is TGTGCCAGCAGTGAACTAGCGGGGGGGCCCTATGAGCAGTTCTTC.

The chain couples TRBV5-4 to TRBJ1-2; D gene uncertain. This CDR3 has 16 residues. V lost 4 bases and J 5 bases, leaving 21 bases between the germline ends. Germline values: CDR1 SGHNT, CDR2 YYREEE (reference sequence). CDR3 nucleotides: TGTGCCAGCAGCAGAGGGAGGGTATTAGAGGGATATGGCTACACCTTC. As protein: CASSRGRVLEGYGYTF.

This sequence joins TRBV6-5 and TRBJ1-5; D call uncertain. This CDR3 spans 13 amino acids. V lost 0 bases, J lost 5 bases, and 5 bases lay in between. Germline values: CDR1 MNHEY, CDR2 SVGAGI. This CDR3 reads CASSYSRDQPQHF. The CDR3 bases are TGTGCCAGCAGTTACTCGAGGGATCAGCCCCAGCATTTT.

A few counts support this clonotype. The chain employs TRBV20-1 and TRBJ2-4; unclear D gene. Trimming left V 4 bases short and J 1 base short, with 14 bases between. Germline V gene lookup returns CDR1 DFQATT and CDR2 SNEGSKA (reference sequence). This CDR3 is 15 amino acids long. CDR3 protein: CSANPRRSAKNIQYF. CDR3 DNA: TGCAGTGCTAACCCTCGGCGGTCCGCCAAAAACATTCAGTACTTC.

This clonotype has a handful of counts. The chain links TRBV7-9 to TRBJ1-2, with 8 positions matching TRBD1. V lost 5 bases to trimming and J lost 8 bases; unmatched junction nucleotides: 10. This CDR3 has 14 residues. CDR1 is SEHNR, CDR2 FQNEAQ, per germline (reference sequence). CDR3 sequence (DNA): TGTGCCAGCAGCCGTGACAGGGGCGTTGACGGCTACACCTTC. This gives the protein CASSRDRGVDGYTF.

The V and J genes are TRBV28 and TRBJ1-2, with D unresolved. V lost 2 bases to trimming and J lost 5 bases, with 15 bases between them. There are 15 residues in the CDR3. Per the germline V gene, CDR1 is MDHEN and CDR2 is SYDVKM. The CDR3 region is CASSLARRSLYGYTF. CDR3 sequence (DNA): TGTGCCAGCAGTTTAGCCAGGCGATCCTTGTATGGCTACACCTTC.

The chain couples TRBV5-4 to TRBJ2-2; D is perhaps TRBD2 (6 bases). The CDR3 consists of 16 residues. Germline CDR1 SGHNT, CDR2 YYREEE (reference sequence). The V and J ends lost 4 bases and 3 bases respectively, with 16 bases between them. The CDR3 region is CASSQGLAADTGELFF. The CDR3 DNA follows: TGTGCCAGCAGCCAGGGACTGGCGGCAGACACCGGGGAGCTGTTTTTT.

The chain carries TRBV4-3 and TRBJ2-1; D ambiguous. Per the germline V gene, CDR1 is LGHNA and CDR2 is YSLEER. Trimming stripped 5 bases from V and 1 base from J, with 0 bases between. CDR3 length equals 11 residues. The CDR3 region is CASSSYNEQFF. CDR3 DNA sequence: TGCGCCAGCAGCTCCTACAATGAGCAGTTCTTC.

The chain is built from TRBV11-3 and TRBJ2-2; possibly TRBD1 for D (6 bases). The CDR3 contains 16 residues. V was clipped by 1 base and J by 4 bases, with 13 bases between them. Looked up from germline, CDR1 is SGHNT and CDR2 is YENEEA. DNA for the CDR3: TGTGCCAGCAGCTTAGCAGTTGGGACAATCACCGGGGAGCTGTTTTTT. Encoded protein: CASSLAVGTITGELFF.

This sequence joins TRBV4-1 and TRBJ2-7; TRBD1 agrees at 7 bases. Per germline, CDR1 MGHRA and CDR2 YSYEKL. V shed 3 bases, J shed 0 bases, and the junction held 2 bases outside the gene matches. This CDR3 is built from 14 residues. The CDR3 DNA reads TGCGCCAGCAGCCACCGACAGGGCTCCTACGAGCAGTACTTC. This translates into CASSHRQGSYEQYF.

This clonotype has just a few counts. The chain employs TRBV4-1 and TRBJ1-1; D is unresolved. Trimming took 1 base from V and 5 from J, leaving 8 bases between them. The germline V gene encodes CDR1 MGHRA and CDR2 YSYEKL. The CDR3 spans 13 residues. The CDR3 DNA reads TGCGCCAGCAGCCAAGGGTCAGTTACTGAAGCTTTCTTT. It yields the protein CASSQGSVTEAFF.

V is TRBV20-1 and J is TRBJ2-7, with 13 bases matching TRBD2. The CDR3 has 16 residues. Germline trimming cut 0 bases from V and 3 bases from J; bases unmatched to any gene: 5. In germline, CDR1 is DFQATT, CDR2 SNEGSKA (reference sequence). CDR3 residues: CSAREMGLAGIYEQYF. The CDR3, as DNA: TGCAGTGCTAGAGAAATGGGACTAGCGGGAATCTACGAGCAGTACTTC.

This sequence joins TRBV7-8 and TRBJ2-7; D is unclear. The CDR3 consists of 14 residues. Trimming left V 2 bases short and J 0 bases short, with 8 bases between. Germline CDR1 is SGHVS and CDR2 is FQNEAQ. CDR3 DNA: TGTGCCAGCAGCTTAAGGGCAGACTCCTACGAGCAGTACTTC. Its protein product is CASSLRADSYEQYF.

The sample holds one count of this clonotype. This chain joins TRBV4-2 and TRBJ1-6, with TRBD1 matching 7 bases. CDR3 length equals 14 residues. V shed 5 bases, J shed 6 bases, and the junction held 4 bases outside the gene matches. Per germline, CDR1 LGHNA and CDR2 YNFKEQ. CDR3: CASSLTGANSPLHF. The DNA for the CDR3 is TGTGCCAGCAGCTTAACAGGGGCTAATTCACCCCTCCACTTT.

The J gene is TRBJ1-2, the V gene TRBV15; 11 bases align to TRBD1. V was pared by 0 bases and J by 3 bases, with 3 bases of the junction left unmatched. This CDR3 is built from 16 residues. Germline CDR1 is LNHNV and CDR2 is YYDKDF (reference sequence). DNA of the CDR3: TGTGCCACCAGCAGAGATAGGACAGGGGGCTACTATGGCTACACCTTC. Encoded protein: CATSRDRTGGYYGYTF.

The V gene is TRBV6-1, the J gene TRBJ2-7; D is unclear. The germline CDR1 and CDR2 sequences are MNHNS and SASEGT. The ends were cut back, 6 bases at V and 0 bases at J, with 9 bases in the middle. This CDR3 is 13 amino acids long. DNA of the CDR3: TGTGCCAGCAGAGCCTGGGACTCCTACGAGCAGTACTTC. This sequence encodes CASRAWDSYEQYF.

The chain joins TRBV20-1 to TRBJ1-1; 7 positions agree with TRBD1. Germline V gene lookup returns CDR1 DFQATT and CDR2 SNEGSKA (reference sequence). With V trimmed by 5 bases and J by 4 bases, 16 bases remained unmatched. The CDR3 runs to 16 residues. The CDR3 sequence: CSAPKAGGEQGTEAFF. The CDR3 coding sequence is TGCAGTGCTCCAAAAGCAGGGGGAGAACAGGGCACTGAAGCTTTCTTT.

This clonotype was recorded once. One junction end disagrees with the germline gene, perhaps due to a read error. The V call is TRBV20-1, the J call TRBJ1-1, with 7 bases identical to TRBD1. The CDR3 contains 13 residues. Germline CDR1 reads DFQATT; CDR2 reads SNEGSKA (reference sequence). The CDR3 coding sequence is TGCAGTGCCAGAGGACAGGCGAACACTGAAGCTTTCTTT. As protein: CSARGQANTEAFF.

In its sample, this clonotype was seen once. The V gene is TRBV24-1, the J gene TRBJ2-7; D unclear. Germline CDR1 reads KGHDR; CDR2 reads SFDVKD. The CDR3 has 9 residues. V was cut by 9 bases and J by 8 bases, with 7 bases left in between. For the CDR3, the DNA is TGTGCCACCGGATGGAAGCAGTACTTC. This sequence encodes CATGWKQYF.

This rearrangement joins TRBV10-2 to TRBJ1-5, with D possibly TRBD1 on 5 matching bases. The germline V gene encodes CDR1 WSHSY and CDR2 SAAADI. The CDR3 has 15 residues. V was shortened by 2 bases and J by 1 base, with 9 bases between the two germline ends. As DNA, the CDR3 is TGCGCCAGCAGTGAGAACGGGGGGAGCAATCAGCCCCAGCATTTT. It is translated as CASSENGGSNQPQHF.

This chain joins TRBV7-2 and TRBJ2-1; 13 positions match TRBD2. The germline V gene encodes CDR1 SGHTA and CDR2 FQGNSA. V lost 4 bases and J lost 9; bases outside the gene matches: 6. The CDR3 contains 15 residues. CDR3 DNA: TGTGCCAGCAGCTCTACTAGCGGGAGGGCCCTTGAGCAGTTCTTC. This sequence encodes CASSSTSGRALEQFF.

This clonotype was detected only a few times. The chain employs TRBV7-2 and TRBJ1-6, with D perhaps TRBD1 (6 bases). The germline V gene has CDR1 SGHTA and CDR2 FQGNSA. V dropped 3 bases and J dropped 0 bases, with 12 bases sitting between them. This CDR3 spans 17 amino acids. The CDR3 coding sequence is TGTGCCAGCAGCTTCTTCAGGGGTAGCTCCTATAATTCACCCCTCCACTTT. It encodes CASSFFRGSSYNSPLHF.